The 10 T cell receptor beta chains below all came from one sample that was sequenced in a study of T cell responses to AZD1222 COVID-19 vaccine. The method was immunoSEQ multiplex PCR; TCRdb's version includes in-frame clones alone and lacks a portion of them. The table includes about 56,000 clones, approximately 83% detected once. The input for sequencing was peripheral blood, taken on day 0 of AZD1222 vaccination. These receptors were taken from an adult in good health.

The V and J genes are TRBV10-3 and TRBJ1-3; TRBD1 matches at 7 bases. Unmatched junction bases numbered 8, after V lost 9 bases and J lost 0 bases. This CDR3 has 15 amino acids. From germline, CDR1 is ENHRY and CDR2 SYGVKD. The CDR3 DNA reads TGTGCCATAAGTAACAGGGGACACTCTGGAAACACCATATATTTT. Its protein product is CAISNRGHSGNTIYF.

This rearrangement joins TRBV6-6 to TRBJ2-2; tentatively, D is TRBD1 (6 bases). Germline V lookup: CDR1 MNHNY, CDR2 SVGAGI (reference sequence). With 6 bases removed from V and 3 bases from J, the gap between germline ends came to 11 bases. CDR3 length: 14 amino acids. CDR3 sequence: CASRPGHYTGELFF. The CDR3 nucleotides are TGTGCCAGCAGACCGGGACATTACACCGGGGAGCTGTTTTTT.

The rearrangement links TRBV28 to TRBJ1-6; TRBD1 matches 9 bases. Germline V lookup: CDR1 MDHEN, CDR2 SYDVKM. J gave up 8 bases and V 5 bases, and 7 bases lay outside the gene matches. The CDR3 covers 15 residues. The CDR3 is CASSGGDRDHSPLHF. The CDR3 DNA sequence: TGTGCCAGCAGTGGGGGGGACAGGGACCATTCACCCCTCCACTTT.

The rearrangement joins TRBV2 to TRBJ1-1, with D unresolved. V was cut by 6 bases and J by 4 bases, with 6 bases left in between. Per germline, CDR1 SNHLY and CDR2 FYNNEI. The CDR3 runs to 11 residues. Written as DNA, the CDR3 is TGTGCCAGCAGCTTTCTCACTGAAGCTTTCTTT. Its translation: CASSFLTEAFF.

The genes are TRBV5-1 and TRBJ1-2; D perhaps matches TRBD1 (6 bases). The CDR3 has 14 residues. V lost 3 bases, J lost 6 bases, and 15 bases lay in between. Germline CDR1 SGHRS, CDR2 YFSETQ. The CDR3 coding sequence is TGCGCCAGCAGCTCCACACAGGGAGGGAATGGCTACACCTTC. Encoded protein: CASSSTQGGNGYTF.

This rearrangement joins TRBV5-8 to TRBJ2-1; a possible D gene is TRBD2 (5 bases). The CDR3 consists of 13 residues. V was clipped by 3 bases and J by 6 bases, with 10 bases between them. Germline loops: CDR1 SGHTS, CDR2 YDEGEE. CDR3: CASSSGELNEQFF. The CDR3, as DNA: TGTGCCAGCAGCTCCGGGGAGCTCAATGAGCAGTTCTTC.

This clone has just a few counts. The chain employs TRBV7-2 and TRBJ2-3, with 13 nucleotides matching TRBD2. The CDR3 consists of 16 residues. Germline V CDR1 and CDR2: SGHTA, FQGNSA. Unmatched junction bases numbered 4, after V lost 4 bases and J lost 3 bases. The CDR3 DNA reads as TGTGCCAGCAGCTCCAGACTAGCGGGGGGTACAGATACGCAGTATTTT. It translates to CASSSRLAGGTDTQYF. Full variable domain (remainder filled in from reference TRBV7-2 and TRBJ2-3): GAGVSQSPSNKVTEKGKDVELRCDPISGHTALYWYRQSLGQGLEFLIYFQGNSAPDKSGLPSDRFSAERTGGSVSTLTIQRTQQEDSAVYLCASSSRLAGGTDTQYFGPGTRLTVL.

This clone was observed once. The chain links TRBV7-3 to TRBJ2-2; no clear D. This CDR3 is 16 amino acids long. Germline-derived CDR1 and CDR2 are SGHTA and FQGTGA. Trimming pared 3 bases from V and 1 base from J, leaving 12 bases between. CDR3 in DNA: TGTGCCAGCAGCTTTACGAGATCGTTGAACACCGGGGAGCTGTTTTTT. This sequence encodes CASSFTRSLNTGELFF.

This clone showed up just a few times. J is TRBJ1-1 and V is TRBV6-4, with TRBD1 identical over 8 bases. CDR1 MRHNA and CDR2 SNTAGT come from the germline V gene. Trimming cost V 5 bases and J 1 base; bases outside gene matches: 3. This CDR3 contains 14 residues. This chain's CDR3 is CASSSGTGNTEAFF. The DNA for the CDR3 is TGTGCCAGCAGTTCCGGGACAGGGAACACTGAAGCTTTCTTT.

The chain has TRBV2 and TRBJ1-4; D may be TRBD1 (5 bases). V gave up 4 bases and J gave up 8 bases, with 8 bases separating them. Germline loops: CDR1 SNHLY, CDR2 FYNNEI. CDR3 size: 12 residues. CDR3: CASSGGFEKLFF. Written as DNA, the CDR3 is TGTGCCAGCAGTGGGGGGTTCGAAAAACTGTTTTTT.